This TCR beta chain was captured in a study of CD8 T cells in Susac syndrome. V lost 4 bases and J 0 bases, leaving 16 bases between the germline ends. Per the germline V gene, CDR1 is SNHLY and CDR2 is FYNNEI. The length of the CDR3 is 17 residues. An amount of RNA that ranged from 0.5 to 1 ug was reverse transcribed with random hexamers. TCRdb used MiXCR to reprocess the immunoSEQ multiplex PCR reads, holding one entry per CDR3 protein. The sample records under 300,000 distinct CDR3 sequences, almost 97% being singletons. The Susac syndrome patients fit the recently defined diagnostic criteria for definite or probable disease. Negative magnetic isolation gave CD8+ and CD4+ cells; FACS enriched CD8+ TEMRA.

The V call is TRBV2, the J call TRBJ2-1, with D unclear. Material: CD4+ T cells from PBMCs. The receptor was isolated from a human donor with Susac syndrome. The CDR3 region has the DNA TGTGCCAGCAGTGCCATACTACTGCGGAGCTCCTACAATGAGCAGTTCTTC. It yields the protein CASSAILLRSSYNEQFF. Drawing the rest from reference TRBV2 and TRBJ2-1, the complete variable domain is EPEVTQTPSHQVTQMGQEVILRCVPISNHLYFYWYRQILGQKVEFLVSFYNNEISEKSEIFDDQFSVERPDGSNFTLKIRSTKLEDSAMYFCASSAILLRSSYNEQFFGPGTRLTVL.